Below are 31 T cell receptor beta chains sequenced from a single sample in a study of neurological immune-mediated disorders. TCRdb redid the calling of the 5' RACE reads with MiXCR, one entry per CDR3 protein. The table has roughly 100,000 distinct CDR3 sequences, around 3.4% seen once; the top ten hold around 6%. Sequenced material: PBMCs. All receptors derive from a woman under 30 with multiple sclerosis.

This clonotype has at least ten counts. The CDR3 protein is CASSFSSANEQFF. Here the CDR3 DNA reads TGTGCCAGCAGCTTCTCTAGCGCCAATGAGCAGTTCTTC. V and J are TRBV5-6 and TRBJ2-1; D possibly corresponds to TRBD2 (6 bases). The CDR3 runs to 13 residues. V lost 2 bases, J lost 6 bases, and 9 bases lay in between. Germline V gives CDR1 SGHDT, CDR2 YYEEEE.

This clonotype was observed many times. V usage is TRBV7-2 and J usage is TRBJ2-1, with TRBD2 matching over 12 bases. Germline CDR1 SGHTA, CDR2 FQGNSA. The J segment lost 6 bases and the V segment lost 3 bases, leaving 6 bases of the junction unmatched. This CDR3 spans 16 amino acids. CDR3 sequence: CASSFILAGGSNEQFF. The CDR3 DNA follows: TGTGCCAGCAGCTTTATACTAGCGGGAGGAAGCAATGAGCAGTTCTTC.

This clonotype was picked up many times. The chain couples TRBV27 to TRBJ1-1; 7 bases are shared with TRBD1. Trimming at V came to 7 bases and at J to 0 bases, leaving 11 bases not matched to a gene. Germline-derived CDR1 and CDR2 are MNHEY and SMNVEV (reference sequence). The length of the CDR3 is 16 residues. The CDR3 loop reads CASNRRTGSLNTEAFF. The CDR3 DNA follows: TGTGCCAGCAATCGAAGGACAGGCAGCTTGAACACTGAAGCTTTCTTT.

In this sample, this clonotype turned up many times. J is TRBJ2-5 and V is TRBV27, with D perhaps assigned TRBD1 or TRBD2 (5 bases each). Germline V gene lookup returns CDR1 MNHEY and CDR2 SMNVEV (reference sequence). Trimming stripped 5 bases from V and 3 bases from J, with 16 bases between. This CDR3 comprises 15 residues. CDR3 protein: CASSPGTIGEETQYF. CDR3 DNA: TGTGCCAGCAGTCCCGGGACCATCGGCGAAGAGACCCAGTACTTC.

Many counts were recorded for this clonotype. CDR3 sequence reads: CASSHGLANEQFF. The CDR3 DNA is TGCGCCAGCAGCCACGGACTCGCGAATGAGCAGTTCTTC. This chain links TRBV5-1 with TRBJ2-1; D perhaps matches TRBD2 (5 bases). Germline lookup yields CDR1 SGHRS and CDR2 YFSETQ. With 4 bases removed from V and 7 bases from J, the gap between germline ends came to 12 bases. This CDR3 region has 13 residues.

This clonotype has ten or more counts. The rearrangement links TRBV24-1 to TRBJ1-6; D is uncertain. Trimming removed 0 bases from V and 7 bases from J, with 15 bases in between. The CDR3 loop spans 17 amino acids. Germline loops: CDR1 KGHDR, CDR2 SFDVKD. In nucleotides, the CDR3 is TGTGCCACCAGTGATTTGCATGGACTCATAAAAAATTCACCCCTCCACTTT. It specifies CATSDLHGLIKNSPLHF.

This clonotype was observed a handful of times. One base away lies a much larger clone, so this may be a sequencing read error. The V call is TRBV12-3 or TRBV12-4, the J call TRBJ1-3; D is unclear. This CDR3 has 12 amino acids. Here the CDR3 reads CDSSLKGNTIYF. The CDR3 nucleotides are TGTGACAGCAGTTTGAAAGGAAACACCATATATTTT.

This clonotype has ten or more counts. This sequence joins TRBV12-3 or TRBV12-4 and TRBJ1-5, with 7 bases lining up with TRBD1. V shed 5 bases, J shed 3 bases, and the junction held 4 bases outside the gene matches. The CDR3 sequence is 14 residues long. CDR3 coding DNA: TGTGCCAGCAGTCCCGGACAGGACAATCAGCCCCAGCATTTT. It yields the protein CASSPGQDNQPQHF.

Many counts were recorded for this clonotype. This rearrangement joins TRBV2 to TRBJ2-2, with TRBD1 as a possible D gene (6 bases). V was clipped by 9 bases and J by 1 base, with 6 bases between them. The length of the CDR3 is 12 residues. The germline V gene has CDR1 SNHLY and CDR2 FYNNEI. CDR3 residues: CARQGNTGELFF. The CDR3 DNA is TGTGCCAGACAGGGGAACACCGGGGAGCTGTTTTTT.

This clonotype was counted at least ten times. J is TRBJ1-6 and V is TRBV28, with 8 bases identical to TRBD1. V shed 6 bases, J shed 10 bases, and the junction held 5 bases outside the gene matches. The CDR3 has 13 residues. Germline V gene data show CDR1 as MDHEN and CDR2 as SYDVKM. The CDR3 region is CASSDRGESPLHF. The DNA for the CDR3 is TGTGCCAGCAGCGACAGGGGAGAATCACCCCTCCACTTT.

This clonotype was detected ten times or more. The chain is built from TRBV5-6 and TRBJ2-7, with D unresolved. Trimming left V 3 bases short and J 4 bases short, with 11 bases between. Germline CDR1 and CDR2: SGHDT and YYEEEE. The CDR3 spans 13 residues. The CDR3 sequence: CASSSGSMYEQYF. CDR3 nucleotides: TGTGCCAGCAGCTCCGGGTCTATGTACGAGCAGTACTTC.

This clonotype has more than one count but fewer than ten. This sequence joins TRBV5-1 and TRBJ2-3, with a possible D match to TRBD1 (5 bases). The CDR3 runs to 17 residues. The germline V and J ends were trimmed by 0 bases and 2 bases, with 16 bases remaining between them. CDR1 is SGHRS, CDR2 YFSETQ, per germline. In nucleotides, the CDR3 is TGCGCCAGCAGCTTGGCAGGGAACTTTAACCCCACAGATACGCAGTATTTT. Translation: CASSLAGNFNPTDTQYF.

This clonotype was observed many times. The chain uses TRBV9 and TRBJ1-2, with TRBD1 matching 9 bases. Trimming cost V 5 bases and J 2 bases; bases outside gene matches: 7. Germline loops: CDR1 SGDLS, CDR2 YYNGEE. The CDR3 is 15 residues long. CDR3 region: CASSALGQGNYGYTF. CDR3 nucleotides: TGTGCCAGCAGTGCCCTGGGACAGGGAAACTATGGCTACACCTTC.

This clonotype was picked up many times. A junction end diverges from the germline sequence, so it may reflect a read error. This chain links TRBV6-5 with TRBJ2-1, with D maybe TRBD1 (6 bases). CDR1 and CDR2 from the germline V gene are MNHEY and SVGAGI. The CDR3 has 16 residues. The CDR3 DNA is TGTGCCAGCAGTAACTCCGAGTCAGGGGCGTTTTCTGAGCAGTTCTTC. This sequence encodes CASSNSESGAFSEQFF.

This clonotype was recorded at least ten times. V and J are TRBV5-1 and TRBJ2-3, with unresolved D. V lost 2 bases and J 5 bases, leaving 9 bases between the germline ends. CDR3 size: 13 residues. In germline, CDR1 is SGHRS, CDR2 YFSETQ. DNA for the CDR3: TGCGCCAGCAGCTTTCTCGCGGAAGATACGCAGTATTTT. Translated: CASSFLAEDTQYF.

The CDR3, as DNA: TGCAGCGTTGAATTCGGGGGCGGGGGTGAAGCTTTCTTT. Translation: CSVEFGGGGEAFF. The V call is TRBV29-1, the J call TRBJ1-1, with D possibly matching TRBD1 (6 bases). CDR1 SQVTM and CDR2 ANQGSEA come from the germline V gene. The CDR3 runs to 13 residues. The V end lost 2 bases, the J end lost 7 bases, and 14 bases lay between the germline ends. Full variable domain (missing parts from reference TRBV29-1 and TRBJ1-1): SAVISQKPSRDICQRGTSLTIQCQVDSQVTMMFWYRQQPGQSLTLIATANQGSEATYESGFVIDKFPISRPNLTFSTLTVSNMSPEDSSIYLCSVEFGGGGEAFFGQGTRLTVV.

This clonotype was observed many times. The V gene is TRBV6-2 or TRBV6-3, the J gene TRBJ2-2; perhaps D is TRBD1 or TRBD2 (5 bases each). Germline CDR1 reads MNHEY; CDR2 reads SVGEGT. This CDR3 is 16 amino acids long. V shed 2 bases and J shed 5 bases, with 15 bases lying between them. CDR3 DNA: TGTGCCAGCAGTTACGGTTCAGGGAGTCCAACCGGGGAGCTGTTTTTT. This encodes CASSYGSGSPTGELFF.

This clonotype was recorded at least ten times. The rearrangement joins TRBV7-2 to TRBJ2-3; D gene ambiguous. The CDR3 consists of 14 residues. Trimming pared 2 bases from V and 1 base from J, leaving 7 bases between. Germline V lookup: CDR1 SGHTA, CDR2 FQGNSA. The CDR3 sequence is CASSLSTRTDTQYF. CDR3 in DNA: TGTGCCAGCAGCTTAAGTACTCGCACAGATACGCAGTATTTT.

This clonotype was counted many times. The chain recombines TRBV5-5 with TRBJ1-1, with unresolved D. CDR1 SGHKS and CDR2 YYEKEE come from the germline V gene (reference sequence). CDR3 length: 10 amino acids. V lost 4 bases and J lost 2, with 0 bases in between. CDR3 DNA sequence: TGTGCCAGCAGCAACACTGAAGCTTTCTTT. This translates into CASSNTEAFF.

This clonotype was observed many times. The chain is built from TRBV20-1 and TRBJ2-7; TRBD1 matches at 8 bases. CDR3 length: 18 amino acids. The V and J ends lost 5 bases and 3 bases, in that order; junction bases with no gene match: 21. Germline V lookup: CDR1 DFQATT, CDR2 SNEGSKA (reference sequence). In DNA form, the CDR3 reads TGCAGTGCTCGGCTCCTGGACAGGGTAGCTACCGTCATCTACGAGCAGTACTTC. It encodes CSARLLDRVATVIYEQYF.

This clonotype was counted at least ten times. This rearrangement joins TRBV2 to TRBJ2-5; 12 positions match TRBD2. The ends lost 6 bases at V and 5 bases at J; junction bases unmatched: 13. The CDR3 extends over 17 amino acids. Germline V lookup: CDR1 SNHLY, CDR2 FYNNEI. CDR3 loop: CASSRWTSGDSRETQYF. CDR3 coding DNA: TGTGCCAGCAGCCGTTGGACTAGCGGGGACAGTAGGGAGACCCAGTACTTC.

In this sample, this clonotype turned up many times. V gene TRBV24-1 combines with J gene TRBJ2-2, with D perhaps matching TRBD1 (6 bases). CDR3 length equals 14 residues. The germline CDR1 and CDR2 sequences are KGHDR and SFDVKD. Trimming left V 5 bases short and J 6 bases short, with 12 bases between. The CDR3 nucleotides read TGTGCCACCAGTGTATCAGGGGACGCCGGGGAGCTGTTTTTT. The encoded protein is CATSVSGDAGELFF.

This clonotype has ten or more counts. This chain joins TRBV10-3 and TRBJ1-3; D is unresolved. CDR3 length: 12 residues. Germline CDR1 ENHRY, CDR2 SYGVKD. The ends were cut back, 8 bases at V and 2 bases at J, with 7 bases in the middle. This CDR3 is CAISQPGNTIYF. The DNA of the CDR3 is TGTGCCATCTCCCAACCTGGAAACACCATATATTTT.

This clonotype was recorded at least ten times. This chain joins TRBV6-2 or TRBV6-3 and TRBJ1-1; no clear D gene. The germline gives CDR1 MNHEY, CDR2 SVGEGT. V gave up 6 bases and J gave up 8 bases, with 10 bases separating them. This CDR3 is built from 11 residues. Here the CDR3 reads CASSLTGEAFF. For the CDR3, the DNA is TGTGCCAGCAGCCTTACGGGGGAAGCTTTCTTT.

This clonotype was recorded many times. V gene TRBV28 combines with J gene TRBJ2-7, with D perhaps matching TRBD1 (5 bases). Looked up from germline, CDR1 is MDHEN and CDR2 is SYDVKM. The CDR3 is 11 residues long. Trimming cost V 7 bases and J 7 bases, with 11 bases left between them. CDR3: CASNTAGEQYF. The CDR3, as DNA: TGTGCCAGCAACACTGCAGGGGAGCAGTACTTC.

The sample holds many counts of this clonotype. This chain links TRBV5-1 with TRBJ1-1; D is unresolved. Germline CDR1 is SGHRS and CDR2 is YFSETQ. Deletions cut 0 bases from V and 1 base from J, with 7 bases between. This CDR3 contains 14 residues. CDR3 bases: TGCGCCAGCAGCTTGGGGCCCGGGAACACTGAAGCTTTCTTT. The encoded protein is CASSLGPGNTEAFF.

This clonotype was seen many times. The chain has TRBV2 and TRBJ1-6, with D perhaps matching TRBD1 (6 bases). This CDR3 comprises 14 residues. The V end lost 2 bases, the J end lost 5 bases, and 7 bases lay between the germline ends. Germline V gene lookup returns CDR1 SNHLY and CDR2 FYNNEI. CDR3 in DNA: TGTGCCAGCAGTGAACAGGGGAATAATTCACCCCTCCACTTT. Encoded protein: CASSEQGNNSPLHF.

This clonotype was picked up many times. The V and J genes are TRBV24-1 and TRBJ2-2; D gene unclear. Trimming removed 3 bases from V and 2 bases from J, with 9 bases in between. Germline V gene lookup returns CDR1 KGHDR and CDR2 SFDVKD. The CDR3 covers 15 residues. The CDR3 loop reads CATSDLTVNTGELFF. The CDR3, as DNA: TGTGCCACCAGTGATCTGACTGTTAACACCGGGGAGCTGTTTTTT.

This clonotype was counted ten times or more. The rearrangement links TRBV7-2 to TRBJ1-1; TRBD1 matches 9 bases. Per the germline V gene, CDR1 is SGHTA and CDR2 is FQGNSA. V gave up 8 bases and J gave up 3 bases; unmatched junction bases: 4. The CDR3 is 13 residues long. The CDR3 coding sequence is TGTGCCAGCGGCTGGGACAGGGACACTGAAGCTTTCTTT. Amino acid sequence: CASGWDRDTEAFF.

The rearrangement joins TRBV18 to TRBJ2-7; TRBD2 agrees at 8 bases. Germline-derived CDR1 and CDR2 are KGHSH and LQKENI. The CDR3 length is 13 residues. V was clipped by 5 bases and J by 8 bases; unmatched bases: 8. The CDR3: CASSSEGSGKQYF. The CDR3 DNA sequence: TGTGCCAGCTCATCAGAGGGTAGCGGGAAGCAGTACTTC.

A remark on this clonotype: One junction end does not reproduce the germline sequence, and a read error may be involved. The J gene is TRBJ1-4, the V gene TRBV5-1; the D gene is possibly TRBD1 (5 bases). The CDR3 loop spans 16 amino acids. Germline loops: CDR1 SGHRS, CDR2 YFSETQ. CDR3 nucleotides: TGCGCCAGCAGTTTGGACCCGGGGGTCTATAATGAAAAACTGTTTTTT. It specifies CASSLDPGVYNEKLFF. Full variable domain (outside the CDR3, taken from reference TRBV5-1 and TRBJ1-4): KAGVTQTPRYLIKTRGQQVTLSCSPISGHRSVSWYQQTPGQGLQFLFEYFSETQRNKGNFPGRFSGRQFSNSRSEMNVSTLELGDSALYLCASSLDPGVYNEKLFFGSGTQLSVL.